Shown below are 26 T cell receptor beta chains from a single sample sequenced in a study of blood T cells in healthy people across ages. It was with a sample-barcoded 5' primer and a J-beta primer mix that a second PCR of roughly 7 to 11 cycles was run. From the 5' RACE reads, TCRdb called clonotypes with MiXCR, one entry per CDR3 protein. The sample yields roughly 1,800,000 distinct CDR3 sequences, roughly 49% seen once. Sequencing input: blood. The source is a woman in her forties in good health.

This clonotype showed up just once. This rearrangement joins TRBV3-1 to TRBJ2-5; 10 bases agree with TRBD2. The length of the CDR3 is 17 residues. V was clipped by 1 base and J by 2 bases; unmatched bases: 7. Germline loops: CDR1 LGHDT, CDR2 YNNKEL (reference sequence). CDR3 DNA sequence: TGTGCCAGCAGCCAAGGTCCCCTAGCGGGGGATCAAGAGACCCAGTACTTC. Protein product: CASSQGPLAGDQETQYF.

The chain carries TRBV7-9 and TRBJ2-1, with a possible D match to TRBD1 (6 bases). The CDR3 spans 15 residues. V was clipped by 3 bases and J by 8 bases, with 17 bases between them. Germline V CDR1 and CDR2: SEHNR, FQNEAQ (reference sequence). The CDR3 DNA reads TGTGCCAGCAGCTTCGCCAGGGGAGTTAGGGATGAGCAGTTCTTC. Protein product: CASSFARGVRDEQFF.

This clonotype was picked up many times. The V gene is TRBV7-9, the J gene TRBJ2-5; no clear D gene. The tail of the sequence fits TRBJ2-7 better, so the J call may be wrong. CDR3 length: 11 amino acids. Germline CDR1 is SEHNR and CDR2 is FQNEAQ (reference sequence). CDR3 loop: CASGLGYEQYF. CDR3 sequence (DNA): TGTGCCAGCGGGCTGGGATACGAGCAGTACTTC.

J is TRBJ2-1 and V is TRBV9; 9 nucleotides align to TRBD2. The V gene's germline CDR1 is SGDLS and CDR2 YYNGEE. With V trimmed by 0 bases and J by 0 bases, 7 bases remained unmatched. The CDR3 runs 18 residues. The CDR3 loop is CASSVGLAGPGSYNEQFF. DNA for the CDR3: TGTGCCAGCAGCGTAGGGCTAGCGGGGCCTGGCTCCTACAATGAGCAGTTCTTC.

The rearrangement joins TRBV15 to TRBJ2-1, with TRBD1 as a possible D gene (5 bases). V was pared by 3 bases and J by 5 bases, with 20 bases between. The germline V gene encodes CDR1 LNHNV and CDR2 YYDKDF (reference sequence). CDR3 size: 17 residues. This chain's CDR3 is CATSRDRPFTGHNEQFF. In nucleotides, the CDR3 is TGTGCCACCAGCAGGGATCGTCCCTTTACAGGACACAATGAGCAGTTCTTC.

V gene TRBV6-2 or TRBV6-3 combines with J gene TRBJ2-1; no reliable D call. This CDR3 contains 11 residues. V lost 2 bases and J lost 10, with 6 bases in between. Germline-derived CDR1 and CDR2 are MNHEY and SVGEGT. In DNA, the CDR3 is TGTGCCAGCAGTTACCCGGAGGAGCAGTTCTTC. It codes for CASSYPEEQFF.

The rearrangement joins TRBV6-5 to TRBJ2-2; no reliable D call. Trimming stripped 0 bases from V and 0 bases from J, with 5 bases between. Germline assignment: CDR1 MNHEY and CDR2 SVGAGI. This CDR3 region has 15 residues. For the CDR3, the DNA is TGTGCCAGCAGTTACTCACCGACGAACACCGGGGAGCTGTTTTTT. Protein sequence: CASSYSPTNTGELFF.

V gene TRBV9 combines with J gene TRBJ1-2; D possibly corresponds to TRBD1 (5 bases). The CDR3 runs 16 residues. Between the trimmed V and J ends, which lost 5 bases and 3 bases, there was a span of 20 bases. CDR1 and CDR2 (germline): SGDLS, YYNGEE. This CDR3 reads CASSDSRDSVHYGYTF. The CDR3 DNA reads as TGTGCCAGCAGTGATAGCAGGGATTCAGTTCACTATGGCTACACCTTC. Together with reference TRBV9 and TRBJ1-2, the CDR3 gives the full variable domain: DSGVTQTPKHLITATGQRVTLRCSPRSGDLSVYWYQQSLDQGLQFLIQYYNGEERAKGNILERFSAQQFPDLHSELNLSSLELGDSALYFCASSDSRDSVHYGYTFGSGTRLTVV.

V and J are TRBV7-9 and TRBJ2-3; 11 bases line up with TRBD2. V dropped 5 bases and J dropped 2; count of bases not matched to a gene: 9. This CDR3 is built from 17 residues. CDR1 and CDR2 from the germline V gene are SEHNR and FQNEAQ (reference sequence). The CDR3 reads CASSRGTSGLNTDTQYF. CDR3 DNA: TGTGCCAGCAGCCGCGGGACTAGCGGATTGAACACAGATACGCAGTATTTT.

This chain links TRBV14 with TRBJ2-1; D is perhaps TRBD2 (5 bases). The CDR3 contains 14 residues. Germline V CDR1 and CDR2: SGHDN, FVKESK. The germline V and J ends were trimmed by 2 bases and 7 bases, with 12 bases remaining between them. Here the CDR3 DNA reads TGTGCCAGCAGCCAAATGGGCTGGAGGAATGAGCAGTTCTTC. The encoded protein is CASSQMGWRNEQFF.

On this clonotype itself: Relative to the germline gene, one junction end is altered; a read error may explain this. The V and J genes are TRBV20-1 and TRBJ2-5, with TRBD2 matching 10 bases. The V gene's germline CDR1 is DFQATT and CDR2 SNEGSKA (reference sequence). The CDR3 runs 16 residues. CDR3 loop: CSAYSPGLATQEAQYF. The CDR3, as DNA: TGCAGTGCTTATTCCCCGGGACTAGCGACCCAAGAGGCCCAGTACTTC.

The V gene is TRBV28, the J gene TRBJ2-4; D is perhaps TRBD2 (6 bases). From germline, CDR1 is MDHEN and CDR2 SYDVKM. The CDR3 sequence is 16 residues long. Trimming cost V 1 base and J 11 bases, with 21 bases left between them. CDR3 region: CASSLSGGRSGDVQYF. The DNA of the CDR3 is TGTGCCAGCAGTTTATCCGGAGGGCGGTCGGGGGACGTTCAGTACTTC.

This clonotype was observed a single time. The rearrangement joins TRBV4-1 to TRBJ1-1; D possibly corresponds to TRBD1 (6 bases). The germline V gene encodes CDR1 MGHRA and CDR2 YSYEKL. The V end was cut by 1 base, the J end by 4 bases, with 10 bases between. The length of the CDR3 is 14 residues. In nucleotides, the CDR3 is TGCGCCAGCAGCCAAGTGAACAGGGTCACTGAAGCTTTCTTT. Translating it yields CASSQVNRVTEAFF.

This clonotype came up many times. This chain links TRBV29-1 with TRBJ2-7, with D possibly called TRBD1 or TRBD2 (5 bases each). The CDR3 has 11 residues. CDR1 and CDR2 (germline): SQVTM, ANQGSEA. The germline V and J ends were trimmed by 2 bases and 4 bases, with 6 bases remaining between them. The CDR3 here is CSVEWGYEQYF. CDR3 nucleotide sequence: TGCAGCGTTGAATGGGGGTACGAGCAGTACTTC.

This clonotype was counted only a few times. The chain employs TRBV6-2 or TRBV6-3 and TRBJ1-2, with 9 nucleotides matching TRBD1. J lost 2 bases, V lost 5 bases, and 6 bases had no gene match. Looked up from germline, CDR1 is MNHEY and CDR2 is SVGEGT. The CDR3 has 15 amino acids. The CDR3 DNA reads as TGTGCCAGCAGTACCACCGGGACAGGGAACTATGGCTACACCTTC. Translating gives CASSTTGTGNYGYTF.

The DNA for the CDR3 is TGTGCCAGCAGTTTTGAGTCGAACACTGAAGCTTTCTTT. It is translated as CASSFESNTEAFF. The rearrangement links TRBV12-3 or TRBV12-4 to TRBJ1-1; D gene unclear. CDR3 size: 13 residues. With 3 bases removed from V and 1 base from J, the gap between germline ends came to 6 bases.

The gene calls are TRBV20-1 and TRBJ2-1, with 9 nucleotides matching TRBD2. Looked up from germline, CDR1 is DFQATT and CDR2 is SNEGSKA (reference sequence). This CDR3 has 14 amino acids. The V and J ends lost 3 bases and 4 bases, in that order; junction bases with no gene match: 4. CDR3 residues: CSASSTSGYNEQFF. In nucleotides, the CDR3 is TGCAGTGCTAGTTCCACTAGCGGGTACAATGAGCAGTTCTTC.

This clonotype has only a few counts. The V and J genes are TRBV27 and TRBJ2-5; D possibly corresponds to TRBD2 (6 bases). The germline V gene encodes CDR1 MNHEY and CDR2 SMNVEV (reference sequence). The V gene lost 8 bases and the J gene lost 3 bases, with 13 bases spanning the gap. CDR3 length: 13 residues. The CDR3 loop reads CASGTAPEETQYF. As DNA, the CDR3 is TGTGCCAGCGGGACTGCACCCGAAGAGACCCAGTACTTC.

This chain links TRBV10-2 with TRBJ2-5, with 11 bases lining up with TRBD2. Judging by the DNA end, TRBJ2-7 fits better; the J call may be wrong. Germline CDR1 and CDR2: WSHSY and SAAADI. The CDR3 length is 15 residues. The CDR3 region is CASSVASGGTYEQYF. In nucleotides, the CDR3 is TGCGCCAGCAGTGTGGCTAGCGGGGGGACCTACGAGCAGTACTTC.

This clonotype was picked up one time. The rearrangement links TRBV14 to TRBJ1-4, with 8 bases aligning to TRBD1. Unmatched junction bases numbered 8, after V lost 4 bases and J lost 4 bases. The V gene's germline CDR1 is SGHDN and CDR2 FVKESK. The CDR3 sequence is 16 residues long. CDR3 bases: TGTGCCAGCAGCCCAAGGACAGGGCGCGGTAATGAAAAACTGTTTTTT. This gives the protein CASSPRTGRGNEKLFF.

The CDR3 loop is CASSPRQGAVYGYTF. Here the CDR3 DNA reads TGTGCCAGCAGCCCGCGACAGGGGGCTGTCTATGGCTACACCTTC. The gene calls are TRBV7-2 and TRBJ1-2, with TRBD1 identical over 10 bases. The CDR3 is 15 residues long. Germline lookup yields CDR1 SGHTA and CDR2 FQGNSA. J was trimmed by 4 bases and V by 5 bases; bases with no gene match: 7.

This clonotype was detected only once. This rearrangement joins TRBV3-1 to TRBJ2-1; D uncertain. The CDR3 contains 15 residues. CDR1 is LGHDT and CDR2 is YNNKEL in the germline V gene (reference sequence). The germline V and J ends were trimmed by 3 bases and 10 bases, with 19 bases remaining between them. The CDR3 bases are TGTGCCAGCAGCCAGCAAGTGGTCAGTACGAGGGAGCAGTTCTTC. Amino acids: CASSQQVVSTREQFF.

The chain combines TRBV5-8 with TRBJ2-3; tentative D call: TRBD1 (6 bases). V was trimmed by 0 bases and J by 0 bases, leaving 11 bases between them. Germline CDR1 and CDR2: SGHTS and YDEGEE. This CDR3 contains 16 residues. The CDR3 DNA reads TGTGCCAGCAGCTTGGGTCAGGGGTTTAGCACAGATACGCAGTATTTT. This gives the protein CASSLGQGFSTDTQYF. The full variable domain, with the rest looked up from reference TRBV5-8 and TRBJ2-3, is EAGVTQSPTHLIKTRGQQATLRCSPISGHTSVYWYQQALGLGLQFLLWYDEGEERNRGNFPPRFSGRQFPNYSSELNVNALELEDSALYLCASSLGQGFSTDTQYFGPGTRLTVL.

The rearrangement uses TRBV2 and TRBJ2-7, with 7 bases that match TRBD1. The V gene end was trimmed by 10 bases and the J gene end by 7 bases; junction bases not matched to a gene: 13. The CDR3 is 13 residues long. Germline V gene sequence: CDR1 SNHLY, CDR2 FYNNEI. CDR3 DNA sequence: TGTGCCACCAAGGACCAACAGGGGCGAGAGCAGTACTTC. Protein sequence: CATKDQQGREQYF.

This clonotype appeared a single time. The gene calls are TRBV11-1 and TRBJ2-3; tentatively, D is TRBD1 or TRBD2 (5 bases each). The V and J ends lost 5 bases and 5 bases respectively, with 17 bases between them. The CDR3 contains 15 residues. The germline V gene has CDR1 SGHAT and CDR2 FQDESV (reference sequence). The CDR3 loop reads CASSPGTEALDTQYF. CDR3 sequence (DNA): TGTGCCAGCAGCCCCGGGACCGAGGCATTAGATACGCAGTATTTT.

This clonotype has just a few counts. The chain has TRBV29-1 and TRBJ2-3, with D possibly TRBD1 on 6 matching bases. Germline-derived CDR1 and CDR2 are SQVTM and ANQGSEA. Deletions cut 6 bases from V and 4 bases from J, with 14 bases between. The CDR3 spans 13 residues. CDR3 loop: CSVTMDSPDTQYF. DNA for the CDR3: TGCAGCGTGACGATGGACAGCCCAGATACGCAGTATTTT.